These 28 T cell receptor beta chains came from one sample sequenced in a study of response to subunit inactivated influenza vaccine. TCRdb fed the RT-PCR reads into MiXCR, producing one record per CDR3 protein. This repertoire shows fewer than 800,000 distinct CDR3 sequences, about 15% found once; its top ten account for approximately 10%. Here the sequenced sample was PBMCs from blood, taken 11 to 12 days after vaccination. These receptors were taken from a man aged 50 to 60 who received an inactivated influenza vaccine.

This clonotype was seen a few times. The chain joins TRBV19 to TRBJ1-5; D perhaps matches TRBD1 (6 bases). Trimming pared 4 bases from V and 4 bases from J, leaving 11 bases between. The CDR3 contains 14 residues. Per germline, CDR1 LNHDA and CDR2 SQIVND (reference sequence). As DNA, the CDR3 is TGTGCCAGTAGTACGACAGGTCCTAATCAGCCCCAGCATTTT. Protein product: CASSTTGPNQPQHF.

Regarding this clonotype: At one end, the junction sequence differs from germline, possibly due to a read error. The J gene is TRBJ2-7, the V gene TRBV2; D unclear. The CDR3 runs 15 residues. Germline CDR1 is SNHLY and CDR2 is FYNNEI. The CDR3 here is CASSEERTLSHEQYF. As DNA, the CDR3 is TGTGCCAGCAGCGAGGAACGGACGCTCTCCCACGAGCAGTACTTC.

The chain employs TRBV19 and TRBJ2-1; TRBD2 agrees at 15 bases. This CDR3 has 15 residues. The V segment lost 5 bases and the J segment 11 bases; nucleotides outside the gene matches: 7. CDR1 LNHDA and CDR2 SQIVND come from the germline V gene (reference sequence). CDR3 bases: TGTGCCAGTAGTCCACCGGGACTAGCGGGAGGCCAGCAGTTCTTC. This gives the protein CASSPPGLAGGQQFF.

This clonotype has only a few counts. The chain couples TRBV5-6 to TRBJ2-5, with D unresolved. With 4 bases removed from V and 4 bases from J, the gap between germline ends came to 11 bases. Germline lookup yields CDR1 SGHDT and CDR2 YYEEEE. The length of the CDR3 is 13 residues. The CDR3: CASSVPSSETQYF. As DNA, the CDR3 is TGTGCCAGCAGCGTACCGAGTTCAGAGACCCAGTACTTC.

This clonotype has only a few counts. The rearrangement joins TRBV12-3 or TRBV12-4 to TRBJ2-3; D not certain. The V and J ends lost 7 bases and 7 bases respectively, with 9 bases between them. This CDR3 has 11 residues. The CDR3 DNA is TGTGCCAGCACAAAGGGAAATACGCAGTATTTT. Amino acid sequence: CASTKGNTQYF.

J is TRBJ2-2 and V is TRBV20-1; 10 bases line up with TRBD2. With V trimmed by 3 bases and J by 0 bases, 4 bases remained unmatched. The CDR3 is made up of 16 amino acids. The germline V gene encodes CDR1 DFQATT and CDR2 SNEGSKA (reference sequence). The CDR3 DNA sequence: TGCAGTGCTAGGATTAGCGGGAGGACGAACACCGGGGAGCTGTTTTTT. It specifies CSARISGRTNTGELFF.

V gene TRBV29-1 combines with J gene TRBJ1-2; 7 nucleotides align to TRBD1. Germline assignment: CDR1 SQVTM and CDR2 ANQGSEA. This CDR3 region has 12 residues. V shed 4 bases and J 2 bases; nucleotides not matched to a gene: 1. The chain's CDR3 is CSVGGQNYGYTF. Written as DNA, the CDR3 is TGCAGCGTTGGGGGACAGAACTATGGCTACACCTTC.

J is TRBJ2-3 and V is TRBV6-5; a weak D match, TRBD1 (7 bases). V was cut by 2 bases and J by 4 bases, with 16 bases left in between. Germline V gene sequence: CDR1 MNHEY, CDR2 SVGAGI. The CDR3 consists of 16 residues. The CDR3 bases are TGTGCCAGCAGTTACGGAGGGGGCCGGGTTGCAGATACGCAGTATTTT. Its protein product is CASSYGGGRVADTQYF.

The V and J genes are TRBV6-5 and TRBJ1-2; no reliable D call. Trimming cost V 3 bases and J 4 bases, with 9 bases left between them. Germline lookup yields CDR1 MNHEY and CDR2 SVGAGI. CDR3 length equals 13 residues. The CDR3 nucleotides are TGTGCCAGCAGTTATGATGGTAGCTATGGCTACACCTTC. Protein: CASSYDGSYGYTF.

V is TRBV5-1 and J is TRBJ2-3; the match to TRBD2 covers 9 bases. Trimming at V came to 0 bases and at J to 1 base, leaving 9 bases not matched to a gene. This CDR3 comprises 18 residues. Germline V lookup: CDR1 SGHRS, CDR2 YFSETQ. The CDR3 nucleotides are TGCGCCAGCAGCTTGGGACTAGCGGTCTTCCGGGGCACAGATACGCAGTATTTT. Its translation is CASSLGLAVFRGTDTQYF.

This clonotype came up a few times. The chain uses TRBV19 and TRBJ2-1; D tentatively reads TRBD1 or TRBD2 (6 bases each). The germline V gene has CDR1 LNHDA and CDR2 SQIVND (reference sequence). V dropped 7 bases and J dropped 1 base, with 14 bases sitting between them. CDR3 length equals 15 residues. CDR3 nucleotide sequence: TGTGCCAGTACCAAGAGGGGGGATTCCTACAATGAGCAGTTCTTC. Translating it yields CASTKRGDSYNEQFF.

The chain is built from TRBV15 and TRBJ2-1; tentatively, D is TRBD1 (5 bases). Germline CDR1 is LNHNV and CDR2 is YYDKDF (reference sequence). Trimming cost V 4 bases and J 1 base, with 14 bases left between them. The CDR3 loop spans 16 amino acids. The CDR3: CATSKDPPGSYNEQFF. Here the CDR3 DNA reads TGTGCCACCAGCAAAGATCCTCCAGGGTCCTACAATGAGCAGTTCTTC.

Comment on this clonotype: At one end, the junction sequence differs from germline, possibly due to a read error. The genes are TRBV20-1 and TRBJ2-3; D perhaps matches TRBD2 (6 bases). Germline assignment: CDR1 DFQATT and CDR2 SNEGSKA (reference sequence). This CDR3 region has 16 residues. This CDR3 is CCAQPSSVTSTDTQYF. The CDR3 bases are TGCTGTGCCCAGCCTTCTAGCGTAACTAGCACAGATACGCAGTATTTT.

This clonotype was seen more than once but under ten times. The V call is TRBV7-2, the J call TRBJ1-3; 8 bases line up with TRBD1. V dropped 7 bases and J dropped 4; count of bases not matched to a gene: 6. The CDR3 contains 14 residues. In germline, CDR1 is SGHTA, CDR2 FQGNSA. CDR3 in DNA: TGTGCCAGCACCCAGGACAGGGACGGAAACACCATATATTTT. This translates into CASTQDRDGNTIYF.

This clonotype was recorded many times. This chain links TRBV11-2 with TRBJ2-3; TRBD2 might be the D (6 bases). Germline V gene data show CDR1 as SGHAT and CDR2 as FQNNGV. V lost 4 bases to trimming and J lost 6 bases, with 17 bases between them. The CDR3 has 15 residues. As DNA, the CDR3 is TGTGCCAGCAGCTACCCGCGGGACCCTGGGGATACGCAGTATTTT. The encoded protein is CASSYPRDPGDTQYF. Variable domain in full (rest from reference TRBV11-2 and TRBJ2-3): EAGVAQSPRYKIIEKRQSVAFWCNPISGHATLYWYQQILGQGPKLLIQFQNNGVVDDSQLPKDRFSAERLKGVDSTLKIQPAKLEDSAVYLCASSYPRDPGDTQYFGPGTRLTVL.

This clonotype occurred many times. This chain links TRBV6-2 or TRBV6-3 with TRBJ2-1; 9 bases align to TRBD2. After removal of 5 bases from V and 5 bases from J, the junction contained 7 bases not matched to a gene. The germline gives CDR1 MNHEY, CDR2 SVGEGT. This CDR3 spans 15 amino acids. CDR3 in DNA: TGTGCCAGCAGTCAAAGCGGGGGGCCCCACAATGAGCAGTTCTTC. Encoded protein: CASSQSGGPHNEQFF.

In this sample, this clonotype turned up a few times. The J gene is TRBJ1-4, the V gene TRBV6-5, with a tentative D call TRBD1 (6 bases). Germline V gives CDR1 MNHEY, CDR2 SVGAGI. V lost 4 bases and J lost 6, with 24 bases in between. The CDR3 is 18 residues long. The CDR3 region is CASSFPPDSCDLHEKLFF. In DNA form, the CDR3 reads TGTGCCAGCAGTTTTCCCCCGGACAGTTGCGATTTGCATGAAAAACTGTTTTTT.

This clonotype was seen only a few times. The chain has TRBV6-1 and TRBJ2-1; D remains unclear. The CDR3 totals 14 residues. Germline V CDR1 and CDR2: MNHNS, SASEGT. V was clipped by 0 bases and J by 3 bases, with 6 bases between them. The CDR3 sequence is CASSEAFYYNEQFF. CDR3 sequence (DNA): TGTGCCAGCAGTGAAGCCTTCTACTACAATGAGCAGTTCTTC.

This chain uses TRBV7-8 with TRBJ1-1; 8 bases map to TRBD1. The germline CDR1 and CDR2 sequences are SGHVS and FQNEAQ. After removal of 6 bases from V and 5 bases from J, the junction contained 11 bases not matched to a gene. The CDR3 is 15 residues long. CDR3 protein: CASRPWQGAKTEAFF. The CDR3 DNA sequence: TGTGCCAGCAGACCCTGGCAGGGGGCTAAAACTGAAGCTTTCTTT.

V usage is TRBV12-3 or TRBV12-4 and J usage is TRBJ2-5; D might be TRBD1 (6 bases). Trimming left V 4 bases short and J 2 bases short, with 11 bases between. CDR3 length: 14 residues. The chain's CDR3 is CASSSSGAQETQYF. The CDR3 DNA is TGTGCCAGCAGTTCGTCAGGGGCACAAGAGACCCAGTACTTC.

The chain links TRBV10-3 to TRBJ1-1; D is unclear. The V gene's germline CDR1 is ENHRY and CDR2 SYGVKD. This CDR3 comprises 13 residues. V lost 7 bases to trimming and J lost 1 base, with 10 bases between them. The CDR3 nucleotides are TGTGCCATCACCGGGCAGGAGAACACTGAAGCTTTCTTT. Protein product: CAITGQENTEAFF.

This clonotype was detected ten times or more. The chain couples TRBV29-1 to TRBJ1-2; 9 nucleotides match TRBD1. CDR1 is SQVTM, CDR2 ANQGSEA, per germline. The CDR3 contains 13 residues. Trimming removed 5 bases from V and 3 bases from J; junction bases left unmatched: 4. In DNA form, the CDR3 reads TGCAGCGTTACCGACAGGGGGGACTATGGCTACACCTTC. Amino acids: CSVTDRGDYGYTF.

This clonotype has a handful of counts. The CDR3 region is CASSPGMSNTEAFF. The CDR3 coding sequence is TGTGCCAGCAGCCCTGGTATGTCGAACACTGAAGCTTTCTTT. This chain uses TRBV6-1 with TRBJ1-1; no reliable D call. V lost 6 bases to trimming and J lost 1 base, with 12 bases between them. Germline-derived CDR1 and CDR2 are MNHNS and SASEGT. The CDR3 is made up of 14 amino acids.

V and J are TRBV4-2 and TRBJ2-5; no reliable D call. This CDR3 has 16 residues. Germline loops: CDR1 LGHNA, CDR2 YNFKEQ. With 0 bases removed from V and 2 bases from J, the gap between germline ends came to 13 bases. CDR3 amino acids: CASSQELRRGQETQYF. The CDR3 DNA sequence: TGTGCCAGCAGCCAAGAGCTCCGTAGAGGACAAGAGACCCAGTACTTC.

J is TRBJ2-7 and V is TRBV3-1, with D tentatively TRBD2 (5 bases). Germline V gene lookup returns CDR1 LGHDT and CDR2 YNNKEL (reference sequence). This CDR3 is 19 amino acids long. Deletions cut 0 bases from V and 2 bases from J, with 23 bases between. The CDR3 protein is CASSQEGWGDHPLTYEQYF. The CDR3 DNA reads TGTGCCAGCAGCCAAGAAGGTTGGGGAGACCATCCATTGACCTACGAGCAGTACTTC.

This sequence joins TRBV5-1 and TRBJ2-2; TRBD2 aligns across 7 bases. The CDR3 contains 17 residues. Germline V CDR1 and CDR2: SGHRS, YFSETQ. V shed 4 bases and J 4 bases; nucleotides not matched to a gene: 13. Here the CDR3 reads CASSDYGTTSFTGELFF. The DNA for the CDR3 is TGCGCCAGCAGCGACTACGGGACTACCTCCTTCACCGGGGAGCTGTTTTTT.

This clonotype has just a few counts. The rearrangement links TRBV20-1 to TRBJ1-5; D is perhaps TRBD1 (6 bases). Germline V CDR1 and CDR2: DFQATT, SNEGSKA (reference sequence). V was trimmed by 0 bases and J by 6 bases, leaving 12 bases between them. The CDR3 is 14 amino acids. CDR3 nucleotide sequence: TGCAGTGCTAGAGATCCACAGGGTCCTCAGCCCCAGCATTTT. Amino acids: CSARDPQGPQPQHF.

This clonotype came up a few times. This chain links TRBV12-3 or TRBV12-4 with TRBJ1-5; D not certain. V was trimmed by 7 bases and J by 3 bases, leaving 16 bases between them. This CDR3 has 15 amino acids. The CDR3 DNA reads as TGTGCCAGCACCCCGTCCGGGATCAACAATCAGCCCCAGCATTTT. It translates to CASTPSGINNQPQHF.